Following are 6 T cell receptor beta chains from one sample sequenced in a study of cytomegalovirus exposure and HLA in healthy donors. TCRdb's table, derived via immunoSEQ multiplex PCR, lists solely in-frame clones and lacks some. The top ten hold 0.83% of the sample, which has about 360,000 clones, roughly 90% seen once. Sequenced material: PBMCs. All receptors derive from a woman aged 18-30 years in good health and CMV-seronegative.

The chain recombines TRBV7-2 with TRBJ1-1; D not certain. Germline assignment: CDR1 SGHTA and CDR2 FQGNSA. The CDR3 is 13 residues long. Deletions cut 1 base from V and 4 bases from J, with 7 bases between. The CDR3 DNA follows: TGTGCCAGCAGCTTAGTTCGCGGCACTGAAGCTTTCTTT. Translated: CASSLVRGTEAFF.

CDR3: CASSPRGMRDTEAFF. CDR3 nucleotide sequence: TGTGCCAGCAGCCCGCGCGGCATGAGGGACACTGAAGCTTTCTTT. The chain is built from TRBV6-5 and TRBJ1-1; unclear D gene. Germline lookup yields CDR1 MNHEY and CDR2 SVGAGI. The CDR3 is 15 residues long. Trimming took off 6 bases at V and 3 bases at J, with 17 bases between the two ends.

The chain couples TRBV19 to TRBJ2-3; 9 positions match TRBD2. This CDR3 is built from 14 residues. The V gene's germline CDR1 is LNHDA and CDR2 SQIVND (reference sequence). V trimming: 5 bases; J trimming: 4 bases; junction bases outside the gene matches: 4. DNA for the CDR3: TGTGCCAGTAGTGTTAGCGGGAGCTCAGATACGCAGTATTTT. This sequence encodes CASSVSGSSDTQYF.

This clone has just one count. The rearrangement links TRBV5-4 to TRBJ2-2, with D unresolved. The CDR3 is 15 residues long. Germline CDR1 is SGHNT and CDR2 is YYREEE (reference sequence). The ends were cut back, 0 bases at V and 3 bases at J, with 9 bases in the middle. The CDR3 reads CASSLVTTDTGELFF. The CDR3 DNA is TGTGCCAGCAGCTTGGTTACTACGGACACCGGGGAGCTGTTTTTT.

The CDR3 spells CASTESSGTEAFF. CDR3 DNA sequence: TGCGCCAGCACCGAGAGTTCGGGAACTGAAGCTTTCTTT. This sequence joins TRBV5-1 and TRBJ1-1; no reliable D call. Per the germline V gene, CDR1 is SGHRS and CDR2 is YFSETQ. CDR3 length: 13 amino acids. The germline V and J ends were trimmed by 6 bases and 5 bases, with 14 bases remaining between them. Full variable domain (rest looked up from reference TRBV5-1 and TRBJ1-1): KAGVTQTPRYLIKTRGQQVTLSCSPISGHRSVSWYQQTPGQGLQFLFEYFSETQRNKGNFPGRFSGRQFSNSRSEMNVSTLELGDSALYLCASTESSGTEAFFGQGTRLTVV.

The genes are TRBV2 and TRBJ1-1, with 10 bases aligning to TRBD1. The V segment lost 4 bases and the J segment 1 base; nucleotides outside the gene matches: 0. CDR1 SNHLY and CDR2 FYNNEI come from the germline V gene. CDR3 length equals 14 residues. CDR3 sequence: CASSGDRGNTEAFF. CDR3 DNA: TGTGCCAGCAGTGGGGACAGGGGGAACACTGAAGCTTTCTTT.